This passage covers 7 T cell receptor beta chains from one sample sequenced in a study of cytomegalovirus exposure and HLA in healthy donors. PCR was performed using 60 Vbeta and 13 Jbeta primers. Clones were sequenced by immunoSEQ multiplex PCR, and TCRdb holds only the in-frame ones, with some missing. The data hold about 200,000 clones, with approximately 80% observed a single time. Sequences were obtained from PBMCs. The source of these receptors is a male donor in good health and CMV-seronegative.

The V call is TRBV11-2, the J call TRBJ2-1; D gene uncertain. Germline lookup yields CDR1 SGHAT and CDR2 FQNNGV. V lost 0 bases to trimming and J lost 1 base, with 7 bases between them. The CDR3 has 15 residues. The CDR3 region is CASSLDAASYNEQFF. The CDR3 DNA reads as TGTGCCAGCAGCTTAGATGCCGCGTCCTACAATGAGCAGTTCTTC. Together with reference TRBV11-2 and TRBJ2-1, the CDR3 gives the full variable domain: EAGVAQSPRYKIIEKRQSVAFWCNPISGHATLYWYQQILGQGPKLLIQFQNNGVVDDSQLPKDRFSAERLKGVDSTLKIQPAKLEDSAVYLCASSLDAASYNEQFFGPGTRLTVL.

The CDR3 sequence is CASSLRQAKNIQYF. CDR3 sequence (DNA): TGTGCCAGCAGCCTTAGACAGGCCAAAAACATTCAGTACTTC. This sequence joins TRBV28 and TRBJ2-4; TRBD1 is a possible D gene (5 bases). The germline V and J ends were trimmed by 6 bases and 1 base, with 10 bases remaining between them. Germline V lookup: CDR1 MDHEN, CDR2 SYDVKM. The CDR3 extends over 14 amino acids.

This clone turned up a few times. The chain combines TRBV2 with TRBJ1-2; no reliable D call. CDR3 length equals 11 residues. Looked up from germline, CDR1 is SNHLY and CDR2 is FYNNEI. Trimming stripped 3 bases from V and 4 bases from J, with 3 bases between. The CDR3 DNA reads TGTGCCAGCAGTGACTCCTATGGCTACACCTTC. As protein: CASSDSYGYTF.

CDR3 sequence: CAWSLGGNTEAFF. CDR3 DNA sequence: TGTGCCTGGTCTCTAGGGGGTAACACTGAAGCTTTCTTT. The chain uses TRBV30 and TRBJ1-1; D perhaps matches TRBD1 (6 bases). Germline V gene lookup returns CDR1 GTSNPN and CDR2 SVGIG (reference sequence). Trimming removed 5 bases at V and 2 bases at J, with 12 bases between. There are 13 residues in the CDR3. The full variable domain, in which reference TRBV30 and TRBJ1-1 provide the parts outside the CDR3, is SQTIHQWPATLVQPVGSPLSLECTVEGTSNPNLYWYRQAAGRGLQLLFYSVGIGQISSEVPQNLSASRPQDRQFILSSKKLLLSDSGFYLCAWSLGGNTEAFFGQGTRLTVV.

This clone was recorded only once. The chain has TRBV10-2 and TRBJ2-2, with D possibly being TRBD2 (5 bases). This CDR3 has 14 amino acids. V shed 9 bases and J shed 6 bases, with 17 bases lying between them. Germline CDR1 reads WSHSY; CDR2 reads SAAADI. As DNA, the CDR3 is TGCGCCAGTAGCCTCCTGGGAGTTCCCGGGGAGCTGTTTTTT. This sequence encodes CASSLLGVPGELFF.

This clone was picked up one time. The gene calls are TRBV6-5 and TRBJ2-3; a possible D gene is TRBD2 (6 bases). The V end lost 5 bases, the J end lost 4 bases, and 16 bases lay between the germline ends. The CDR3 is made up of 15 amino acids. CDR1 MNHEY and CDR2 SVGAGI come from the germline V gene. CDR3 in amino acids: CASSNRITGADTQYF. DNA for the CDR3: TGTGCCAGCAGTAACCGAATCACGGGGGCAGATACGCAGTATTTT.

This sequence joins TRBV28 and TRBJ1-2; 12 bases are shared with TRBD1. Trimming removed 4 bases from V and 6 bases from J; junction bases left unmatched: 12. The CDR3 length is 17 residues. Germline values: CDR1 MDHEN, CDR2 SYDVKM. The DNA of the CDR3 is TGTGCCAGCAGTTCCGTCCCGGGACAGGGGGCGAAGGATGGCTACACCTTC. Translating gives CASSSVPGQGAKDGYTF.